The entry below gives a single T cell receptor (beta chain) sequence along with its context. Its target is not known. The sample belongs to a study of cytomegalovirus exposure and HLA in healthy donors. Study results and caveats: One cluster of highly shared sequence variants probably arose as a sequencing artifact. Later on, analysis showed that most CMV-associated TCR beta chains appeared to be HLA-restricted.

Donors consisted of healthy bone marrow donors. PCR employed 60 Vbeta and 13 Jbeta primers. Under the authors' procedure: Later reanalysis found 80 million or so unique TCR beta chains, roughly 10 million of them shared. Profiling relied on immunoSEQ multiplex PCR, and the TCRdb table lists in-frame clones only, not all of them. V and J calls and clone size are copied from that table; D and trimming were computed from the DNA. Counted here are about 140,000 clones, around 84% occurring once; the ten biggest clones make up about 2.5%. CDR3 length equals 13 residues. Germline V gene sequence: CDR1 LNHNV, CDR2 YYDKDF (reference sequence). Between the trimmed V and J ends, which lost 2 bases and 0 bases, there was a span of 4 bases.

J is TRBJ2-5 and V is TRBV15; D unclear. Sequencing used PBMCs. This clonotype was obtained from a man in his fifties in good health and CMV-seronegative. CDR3 sequence reads: CATSRQYQETQYF. The CDR3 DNA is TGTGCCACCAGCAGACAGTACCAAGAGACCCAGTACTTC.